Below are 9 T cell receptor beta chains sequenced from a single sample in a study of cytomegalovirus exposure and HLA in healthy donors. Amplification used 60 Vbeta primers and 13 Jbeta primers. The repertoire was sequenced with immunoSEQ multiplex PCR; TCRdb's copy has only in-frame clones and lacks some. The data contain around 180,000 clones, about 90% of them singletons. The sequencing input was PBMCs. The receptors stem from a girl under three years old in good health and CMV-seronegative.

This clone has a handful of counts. The DNA for the CDR3 is TGTGCCAGCAGGACGGGGGGGGGCCTTTACGAGCAGTACTTC. Protein: CASRTGGGLYEQYF. The J gene is TRBJ2-7, the V gene TRBV2; 8 bases are shared with TRBD2. V shed 6 bases, J shed 4 bases, and the junction held 8 bases outside the gene matches. Germline CDR1 is SNHLY and CDR2 is FYNNEI. CDR3 length: 14 amino acids.

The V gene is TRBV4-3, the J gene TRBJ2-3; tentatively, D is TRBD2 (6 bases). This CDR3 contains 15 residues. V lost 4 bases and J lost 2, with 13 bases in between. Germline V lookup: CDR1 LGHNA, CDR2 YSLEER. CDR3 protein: CASSPGLPDTDTQYF. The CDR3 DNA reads TGCGCCAGCAGCCCGGGACTGCCTGACACAGATACGCAGTATTTT.

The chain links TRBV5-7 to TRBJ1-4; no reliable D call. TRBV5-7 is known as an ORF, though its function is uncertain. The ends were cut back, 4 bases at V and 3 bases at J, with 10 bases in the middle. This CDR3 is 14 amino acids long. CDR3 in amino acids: CASSPPRANEKLFF. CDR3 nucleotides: TGTGCCAGCAGCCCACCTCGGGCTAATGAAAAACTGTTTTTT.

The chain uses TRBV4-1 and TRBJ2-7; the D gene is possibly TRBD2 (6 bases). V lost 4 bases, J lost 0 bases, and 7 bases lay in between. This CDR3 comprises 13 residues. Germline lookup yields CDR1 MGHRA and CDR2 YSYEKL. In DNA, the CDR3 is TGCGCCAGCAGCCCGGGGGACTCCTACGAGCAGTACTTC. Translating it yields CASSPGDSYEQYF.

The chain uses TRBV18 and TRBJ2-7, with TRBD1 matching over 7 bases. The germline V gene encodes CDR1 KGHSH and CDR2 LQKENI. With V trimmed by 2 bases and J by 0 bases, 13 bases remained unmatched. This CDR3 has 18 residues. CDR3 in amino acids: CASSPRAIRDRASYEQYF. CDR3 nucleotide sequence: TGTGCCAGCTCACCAAGAGCGATCCGGGACAGAGCCTCCTACGAGCAGTACTTC.

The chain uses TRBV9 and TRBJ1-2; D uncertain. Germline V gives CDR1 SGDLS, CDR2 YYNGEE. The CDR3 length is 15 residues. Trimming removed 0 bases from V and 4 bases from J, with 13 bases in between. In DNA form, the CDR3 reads TGTGCCAGCAGCGTAGCTGAGGGTCGGAGCTATGGCTACACCTTC. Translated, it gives CASSVAEGRSYGYTF.

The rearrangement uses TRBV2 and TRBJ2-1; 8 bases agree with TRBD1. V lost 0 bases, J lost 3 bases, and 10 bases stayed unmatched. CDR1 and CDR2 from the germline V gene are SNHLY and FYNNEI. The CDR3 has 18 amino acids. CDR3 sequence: CASSEAGQGNWGYNEQFF. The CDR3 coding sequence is TGTGCCAGCAGTGAAGCAGGACAGGGTAATTGGGGCTACAATGAGCAGTTCTTC.

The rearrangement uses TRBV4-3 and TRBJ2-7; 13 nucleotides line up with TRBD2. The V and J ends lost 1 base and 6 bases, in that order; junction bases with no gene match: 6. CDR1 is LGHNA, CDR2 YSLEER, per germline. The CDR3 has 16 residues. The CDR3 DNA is TGCGCCAGCAGCCAAGGACTAGCGGGAGGTTACTCCGAGCAGTACTTC. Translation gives CASSQGLAGGYSEQYF.

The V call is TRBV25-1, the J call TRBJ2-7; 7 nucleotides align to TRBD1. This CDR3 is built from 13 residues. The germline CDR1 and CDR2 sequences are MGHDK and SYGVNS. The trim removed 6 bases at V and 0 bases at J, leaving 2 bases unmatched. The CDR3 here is CASRRDSSYEQYF. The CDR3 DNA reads TGTGCCAGCAGACGGGACAGCTCCTACGAGCAGTACTTC.